This TCR beta chain was recorded in a study of shared clonotypes between healthy human individuals. CDR1 GTSNPN and CDR2 SVGIG come from the germline V gene (reference sequence). The CDR3 contains 14 residues. Trimming left V 3 bases short and J 2 bases short, with 13 bases between. Using immunoSEQ multiplex PCR, the repertoire was profiled, and TCRdb retains in-frame clones only, with some absent. There are more than 2,000,000 clones in the sample; roughly nine tenths occur only once, and roughly 0.14% lies in the top ten. The V gene is TRBV30, the J gene TRBJ1-2; D ambiguous. What was sequenced was naive CD4+ T cells sorted from blood. Indicated subset: CD45RA+ positively selected. The source is a man aged 18 to 29 in good health. CDR3 bases: TGTGCCTGGAGATCTGGAGTGGGCAACTATGGCTACACCTTC. This codes for CAWRSGVGNYGYTF.